This passage covers 7 T cell receptor beta chains from one sample sequenced in a study of blood T cells in healthy people across ages. Through a sample-barcoded 5' primer and a J-beta primer mix, a second PCR was run for 7 to 11 cycles. TCRdb reprocessed the 5' RACE reads via MiXCR and lists one record per CDR3 protein. The sample has approximately 770,000 distinct CDR3 sequences; roughly 50% are singletons. Sequenced sample: blood. These receptors all come from a man aged 25 to 45 in good health.

This clonotype was observed a handful of times. The rearrangement joins TRBV10-3 to TRBJ1-2; D is possibly TRBD1 (6 bases). V lost 6 bases to trimming and J lost 2 bases, with 10 bases between them. Per germline, CDR1 ENHRY and CDR2 SYGVKD. This CDR3 has 13 residues. The CDR3 here is CAIRVDSNYGYTF. CDR3 DNA: TGTGCCATCAGGGTGGACAGCAACTATGGCTACACCTTC.

This clonotype has only a few counts. The chain is built from TRBV20-1 and TRBJ2-5; possibly TRBD2 for D (6 bases). Trimming shortened V by 3 bases and J by 1 base, and 6 bases separated the two germline ends. Germline V gives CDR1 DFQATT, CDR2 SNEGSKA (reference sequence). There are 12 residues in the CDR3. DNA of the CDR3: TGCAGTGCTAGGACTAGCCAAGAGACCCAGTACTTC. Protein: CSARTSQETQYF.

This clonotype was observed a handful of times. The V and J genes are TRBV6-1 and TRBJ2-3, with D maybe TRBD2 (7 bases). CDR3 length: 17 amino acids. Germline V CDR1 and CDR2: MNHNS, SASEGT. V gave up 0 bases and J gave up 2 bases, with 15 bases separating them. This CDR3 reads CASSEALAGALTDTQYF. The CDR3 region has the DNA TGTGCCAGCAGTGAAGCTTTGGCGGGGGCCCTCACAGATACGCAGTATTTT.

The chain links TRBV11-1 to TRBJ1-2; a weak D match, TRBD1 (6 bases). V was pared by 1 base and J by 3 bases, with 18 bases between. This CDR3 comprises 17 residues. Germline V gives CDR1 SGHAT, CDR2 FQDESV (reference sequence). CDR3 region: CASSLGQERNSDYGYTF. The CDR3 bases are TGTGCCAGCAGCTTAGGACAGGAACGGAATAGCGACTATGGCTACACCTTC.

The genes are TRBV7-3 and TRBJ2-5; D may match TRBD1 or TRBD2 (5 bases each). Germline V gene lookup returns CDR1 SGHTA and CDR2 FQGTGA. CDR3 length: 13 residues. V was trimmed by 5 bases and J by 5 bases, leaving 12 bases between them. The CDR3 is CASSGGPAETQYF. CDR3 nucleotides: TGTGCCAGCAGCGGGGGACCCGCCGAGACCCAGTACTTC.

The chain has TRBV7-9 and TRBJ2-5; 7 positions agree with TRBD2. CDR1 is SEHNR and CDR2 is FQNEAQ in the germline V gene (reference sequence). V gave up 6 bases and J gave up 11 bases; unmatched junction bases: 12. This CDR3 is 13 amino acids long. CDR3 sequence reads: CASRVTSDSEQYF. The CDR3 nucleotides are TGTGCCAGCAGAGTTACTAGCGACTCGGAGCAGTACTTC.

V and J are TRBV7-2 and TRBJ1-1, with D possibly being TRBD1 (6 bases). Germline CDR1 SGHTA, CDR2 FQGNSA. The CDR3 covers 15 residues. The ends were cut back, 3 bases at V and 1 base at J, with 12 bases in the middle. The CDR3 DNA sequence: TGTGCCAGCAGCTTGTGGCCCAGGGGGAACACTGAAGCTTTCTTT. Translating gives CASSLWPRGNTEAFF.